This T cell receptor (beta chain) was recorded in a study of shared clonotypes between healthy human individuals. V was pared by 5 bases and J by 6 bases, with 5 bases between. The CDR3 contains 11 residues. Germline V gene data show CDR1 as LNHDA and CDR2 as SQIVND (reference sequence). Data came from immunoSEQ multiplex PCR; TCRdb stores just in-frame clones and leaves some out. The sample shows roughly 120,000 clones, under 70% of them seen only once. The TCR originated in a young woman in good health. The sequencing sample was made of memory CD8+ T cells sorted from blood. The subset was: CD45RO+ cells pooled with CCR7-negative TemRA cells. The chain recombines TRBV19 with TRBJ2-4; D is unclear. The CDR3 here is CASSGRNIQYF. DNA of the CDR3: TGTGCCAGTAGTGGCAGAAACATTCAGTACTTC.